The rows below give T cell receptor beta chains drawn from one sample of a study of T-cell reconstitution after alpha-beta-depleted transplantation in children. TCRdb reprocessed the PCR reads with MiXCR, giving one entry per CDR3 protein. The repertoire holds approximately 82,000 distinct CDR3 sequences, with around 18% as singletons. The material was PBMCs, mostly from graft donor cells, obtained 360 days after TCRalphabeta/CD19-depleted stem cell transplant. The receptors derive from a male patient under 10 years old who had a stem cell transplant for acute lymphoblastic leukemia, so the T cells may come from the graft donor. Both conserved end residues are part of each CDR3. The D gene is left open where the match is weak. A clone size is listed for some rows: how often the clone was seen (once, few, many), or a class if it is expanded.

clone size: -
V gene: TRBV5-6
J gene: TRBJ2-5
D gene: -
CDR3 protein: CASSPEYQETQYF

clone size: -
V gene: TRBV27
J gene: TRBJ1-2
D gene: -
CDR3 protein: CASSFRTGTAMGYTF

clone size: -
V gene: TRBV6-5
J gene: TRBJ1-5
D gene: TRBD1
CDR3 protein: CASSGDRAFEPQHF

clone size: few
V gene: TRBV9
J gene: TRBJ2-1
D gene: TRBD2
CDR3 protein: CASSVEIAGDLRAEQFF

clone size: few
V gene: TRBV4-1
J gene: TRBJ2-2
D gene: TRBD2
CDR3 protein: CASSQGGLAGVTGELFF

clone size: few
V gene: TRBV18
J gene: TRBJ2-3
D gene: TRBD2
CDR3 protein: CASSHGAGPTDTQYF

clone size: -
V gene: TRBV29-1
J gene: TRBJ1-1
D gene: TRBD1
CDR3 protein: CSVQGDTEAFF

clone size: few
V gene: TRBV29-1
J gene: TRBJ1-1
D gene: TRBD1
CDR3 protein: CSASTGRTEAFF

clone size: -
V gene: TRBV27
J gene: TRBJ2-7
D gene: -
CDR3 protein: CPSSLSAAGAGYEQYF

clone size: many
V gene: TRBV9
J gene: TRBJ2-5
D gene: TRBD2
CDR3 protein: CASSKTTSSQETQYF

clone size: -
V gene: TRBV12-3/TRBV12-4
J gene: TRBJ2-1
D gene: TRBD2
CDR3 protein: CATLSGRYNEQFF

clone size: many
V gene: TRBV2
J gene: TRBJ2-1
D gene: TRBD2
CDR3 protein: CASSASGTSFNNEQFF

clone size: few
V gene: TRBV6-5
J gene: TRBJ2-2
D gene: -
CDR3 protein: CASTTGLNTGELFF

clone size: -
V gene: TRBV19
J gene: TRBJ1-5
D gene: TRBD1
CDR3 protein: CASSSSTGREQPQHF

clone size: -
V gene: TRBV9
J gene: TRBJ1-1
D gene: TRBD1
CDR3 protein: CASSVRGQDSEAFF

clone size: many
V gene: TRBV29-1
J gene: TRBJ1-1
D gene: -
CDR3 protein: CSVVGRVTEAFF

clone size: -
V gene: TRBV10-3
J gene: TRBJ2-1
D gene: TRBD2
CDR3 protein: CAISRAGGYYNEQFF